This is a list of T cell receptor beta chains from one sample in a study of T cell responses to AZD1222 COVID-19 vaccine. The repertoire was sequenced with immunoSEQ multiplex PCR; TCRdb's copy has only in-frame clones and lacks some. Among some 150,000 clones listed, around 92% were seen once. This specimen consisted of peripheral blood, obtained 28 days after the second AZD1222 dose. The source is an adult who received the AZD1222 COVID-19 vaccine. Both conserved end residues are part of each CDR3. The order of the fields is D gene, CDR3 length, clone size, J gene, V gene, CDR3 protein, CDR3 DNA. D genes are given only for firm matches. Size is stated for part of the rows, as once, few or many counts, or as a class when the clone is expanded.

d_call: TRBD2
cdr3_length: 18
clone_size: .
j_call: TRBJ2-7
v_call: TRBV7-8
cdr3_aa: CASSLSGLAGGRSYEQYF
cdr3_nt: TGTGCCAGCAGCCTCTCGGGACTAGCGGGAGGGCGCTCCTACGAGCAGTACTTC

d_call: .
cdr3_length: 17
clone_size: few
j_call: TRBJ1-6
v_call: TRBV4-2
cdr3_aa: CASSQELDSYSNSPLHF
cdr3_nt: TGTGCCAGCAGCCAAGAGCTTGACAGTTACAGTAATTCACCCCTCCACTTT

d_call: .
cdr3_length: 12
clone_size: .
j_call: TRBJ2-2
v_call: TRBV2
cdr3_aa: CASSGRPGELFF
cdr3_nt: TGTGCCAGCTCCGGGCGGCCCGGGGAGCTGTTTTTT

d_call: .
cdr3_length: 16
clone_size: few
j_call: TRBJ1-3
v_call: TRBV3-1/TRBV3-2
cdr3_aa: CASSQDGTASGNTIYF
cdr3_nt: TGTGCCAGCAGCCAAGATGGCACTGCCTCTGGAAACACCATATATTTT

d_call: .
cdr3_length: 16
clone_size: .
j_call: TRBJ1-1
v_call: TRBV2
cdr3_aa: CASTSPGIHLNTEAFF
cdr3_nt: TGTGCCAGCACCTCCCCAGGAATCCACTTGAACACTGAAGCTTTCTTT

d_call: .
cdr3_length: 14
clone_size: .
j_call: TRBJ1-2
v_call: TRBV11-1
cdr3_aa: CASSQDRIHYGYTF
cdr3_nt: TGTGCCAGCAGCCAGGACAGAATCCACTATGGCTACACCTTC

d_call: TRBD2
cdr3_length: 15
clone_size: .
j_call: TRBJ2-5
v_call: TRBV7-2
cdr3_aa: CASSLLAGIQETQYF
cdr3_nt: TGTGCCAGCTCCCTTCTAGCGGGGATACAAGAGACCCAGTACTTC

d_call: .
cdr3_length: 14
clone_size: .
j_call: TRBJ1-1
v_call: TRBV19
cdr3_aa: CASRFDRAGTEAFF
cdr3_nt: TGTGCCAGTAGGTTTGACCGAGCGGGCACTGAAGCTTTCTTT

d_call: .
cdr3_length: 14
clone_size: .
j_call: TRBJ2-6
v_call: TRBV6-2/TRBV6-3
cdr3_aa: CATSPGAGANVLTF
cdr3_nt: TGTGCCACCAGCCCAGGGGCTGGGGCCAACGTCCTGACTTTC

d_call: .
cdr3_length: 12
clone_size: .
j_call: TRBJ1-6
v_call: TRBV7-2
cdr3_aa: CASSLAGSPLHF
cdr3_nt: TGTGCCAGCAGCTTAGCTGGATCACCCCTCCACTTT

d_call: .
cdr3_length: 13
clone_size: .
j_call: TRBJ1-2
v_call: TRBV28
cdr3_aa: CASSFSLRAGYTF
cdr3_nt: TGTGCCAGCAGTTTTTCTCTAAGGGCCGGCTACACCTTC

d_call: TRBD1
cdr3_length: 16
clone_size: .
j_call: TRBJ1-3
v_call: TRBV2
cdr3_aa: CASSAQGQNSGNTIYF
cdr3_nt: TGTGCCAGCAGTGCTCAGGGACAGAACTCTGGAAACACCATATATTTT

d_call: .
cdr3_length: 14
clone_size: .
j_call: TRBJ2-1
v_call: TRBV27
cdr3_aa: CASSKKGEWNEQFF
cdr3_nt: TGTGCCAGCAGCAAAAAAGGGGAGTGGAATGAGCAGTTCTTC

d_call: .
cdr3_length: 15
clone_size: .
j_call: TRBJ1-2
v_call: TRBV18
cdr3_aa: CASSPRTVGIDGYTF
cdr3_nt: TGTGCCAGCTCACCAAGGACCGTCGGTATTGATGGCTACACCTTC

d_call: TRBD1
cdr3_length: 13
clone_size: few
j_call: TRBJ2-7
v_call: TRBV19
cdr3_aa: CASSTRQGMAQYF
cdr3_nt: TGTGCCAGTAGCACGAGACAGGGGATGGCGCAGTACTTC

d_call: .
cdr3_length: 15
clone_size: .
j_call: TRBJ2-7
v_call: TRBV29-1
cdr3_aa: CSASGGAKGLYEQYF
cdr3_nt: TGCAGTGCCTCAGGGGGGGCGAAGGGCCTCTACGAGCAGTACTTC

d_call: TRBD2
cdr3_length: 15
clone_size: .
j_call: TRBJ2-3
v_call: TRBV7-3
cdr3_aa: CASSFRLAGWDTQYF
cdr3_nt: TGTGCCAGCAGCTTTCGACTAGCGGGATGGGATACGCAGTATTTT

d_call: TRBD1
cdr3_length: 14
clone_size: .
j_call: TRBJ2-5
v_call: TRBV7-7
cdr3_aa: CASSPRTGKETQYF
cdr3_nt: TGTGCCAGCAGCCCCCGGACAGGGAAAGAGACCCAGTACTTC

d_call: .
cdr3_length: 13
clone_size: .
j_call: TRBJ2-5
v_call: TRBV5-1
cdr3_aa: CASSLDRQETQYF
cdr3_nt: TGCGCCAGCAGCCTAGACAGACAAGAGACCCAGTACTTC

d_call: .
cdr3_length: 12
clone_size: .
j_call: TRBJ2-7
v_call: TRBV28
cdr3_aa: CASTGGRYEQYF
cdr3_nt: TGTGCCAGCACCGGGGGCCGGTACGAGCAGTACTTC

d_call: .
cdr3_length: 15
clone_size: .
j_call: TRBJ1-2
v_call: TRBV4-2
cdr3_aa: CASSQGGGNLYGYTF
cdr3_nt: TGTGCCAGCAGCCAAGGCGGGGGTAACCTCTACGGCTACACCTTC

d_call: .
cdr3_length: 14
clone_size: .
j_call: TRBJ1-1
v_call: TRBV18
cdr3_aa: CASSLGPWNTEAFF
cdr3_nt: TGTGCCAGCTCACTCGGACCGTGGAACACTGAAGCTTTCTTT

d_call: .
cdr3_length: 15
clone_size: few
j_call: TRBJ2-7
v_call: TRBV5-6
cdr3_aa: CASSLVGGTGYEQYF
cdr3_nt: TGTGCCAGCAGCTTGGTCGGGGGAACAGGCTACGAGCAGTACTTC

d_call: .
cdr3_length: 17
clone_size: .
j_call: TRBJ2-1
v_call: TRBV24-1
cdr3_aa: CATSDAGGAGVYNEQFF
cdr3_nt: TGTGCCACCAGTGATGCTGGGGGGGCGGGAGTCTACAATGAGCAGTTCTTC

d_call: .
cdr3_length: 13
clone_size: .
j_call: TRBJ1-1
v_call: TRBV19
cdr3_aa: CASSISQNTEAFF
cdr3_nt: TGTGCCAGTAGTATCAGTCAGAACACTGAAGCTTTCTTT

d_call: .
cdr3_length: 15
clone_size: few
j_call: TRBJ2-3
v_call: TRBV19
cdr3_aa: CASSIRRGGTDTQYF
cdr3_nt: TGTGCCAGTAGTATAAGAAGAGGGGGGACAGATACGCAGTATTTT

d_call: .
cdr3_length: 12
clone_size: .
j_call: TRBJ1-6
v_call: TRBV7-9
cdr3_aa: CASRKQDSPLHF
cdr3_nt: TGTGCCAGCAGGAAACAGGACTCACCCCTCCACTTT

d_call: .
cdr3_length: 15
clone_size: .
j_call: TRBJ2-7
v_call: TRBV4-1
cdr3_aa: CASSQEPSGSYEQYF
cdr3_nt: TGCGCCAGCAGCCAAGAACCCAGCGGCTCCTACGAGCAGTACTTC

d_call: .
cdr3_length: 16
clone_size: .
j_call: TRBJ2-1
v_call: TRBV5-1
cdr3_aa: CASSSPQRGLYNEQFF
cdr3_nt: TGCGCCAGCAGCTCACCCCAGAGGGGCCTCTACAATGAGCAGTTCTTC

d_call: .
cdr3_length: 13
clone_size: .
j_call: TRBJ1-2
v_call: TRBV7-8
cdr3_aa: CASSPSKRDGYTF
cdr3_nt: TGTGCCAGCAGCCCTAGCAAAAGAGATGGCTACACCTTC

d_call: TRBD2
cdr3_length: 16
clone_size: .
j_call: TRBJ2-5
v_call: TRBV5-8
cdr3_aa: CASSLVLAGGLGAQYF
cdr3_nt: TGTGCCAGCAGCTTGGTACTAGCGGGAGGGCTCGGGGCCCAGTACTTC

d_call: .
cdr3_length: 12
clone_size: .
j_call: TRBJ2-7
v_call: TRBV12-3/TRBV12-4
cdr3_aa: CASSSDSPEQYF
cdr3_nt: TGTGCCAGCAGTTCAGACTCTCCCGAGCAGTACTTC

d_call: .
cdr3_length: 15
clone_size: few
j_call: TRBJ2-1
v_call: TRBV7-9
cdr3_aa: CASSPRADTYNEQFF
cdr3_nt: TGTGCCAGCAGCCCCCGGGCGGACACCTACAATGAGCAGTTCTTC

d_call: .
cdr3_length: 15
clone_size: once
j_call: TRBJ2-3
v_call: TRBV6-1
cdr3_aa: CASSEVRGVLDTQYF
cdr3_nt: TGTGCCAGCAGTGAAGTTCGAGGAGTTTTAGATACGCAGTATTTT

d_call: .
cdr3_length: 13
clone_size: .
j_call: TRBJ1-5
v_call: TRBV12-3/TRBV12-4
cdr3_aa: CASSLLGNQPQHF
cdr3_nt: TGTGCCAGCAGTTTACTAGGGAATCAGCCCCAGCATTTT

d_call: .
cdr3_length: 13
clone_size: .
j_call: TRBJ2-7
v_call: TRBV6-2/TRBV6-3
cdr3_aa: CASSPGPIYEQYF
cdr3_nt: TGTGCCAGCAGCCCTGGACCCATCTACGAGCAGTACTTC

d_call: .
cdr3_length: 16
clone_size: .
j_call: TRBJ1-3
v_call: TRBV19
cdr3_aa: CASKRQPGMDGNTIYF
cdr3_nt: TGTGCCAGTAAACGACAACCTGGGATGGATGGAAACACCATATATTTT

d_call: TRBD1
cdr3_length: 19
clone_size: .
j_call: TRBJ2-3
v_call: TRBV7-8
cdr3_aa: CASSSGTGMVGQGRDTQYF
cdr3_nt: TGTGCCAGCAGCTCGGGGACAGGGATGGTGGGACAGGGGCGGGATACGCAGTATTTT

d_call: TRBD1
cdr3_length: 14
clone_size: few
j_call: TRBJ2-2
v_call: TRBV24-1
cdr3_aa: CATRRGQDTGELFF
cdr3_nt: TGTGCCACCAGACGGGGACAGGACACCGGGGAGCTGTTTTTT

d_call: TRBD2
cdr3_length: 15
clone_size: .
j_call: TRBJ2-5
v_call: TRBV7-6
cdr3_aa: CASSIAGGWQETQYF
cdr3_nt: TGTGCCAGCAGTATAGCGGGAGGGTGGCAAGAGACCCAGTACTTC

d_call: .
cdr3_length: 15
clone_size: .
j_call: TRBJ1-6
v_call: TRBV19
cdr3_aa: CASSITWQGNSPLHF
cdr3_nt: TGTGCCAGTAGTATAACTTGGCAGGGTAATTCACCCCTCCACTTT

d_call: TRBD1
cdr3_length: 11
clone_size: .
j_call: TRBJ1-2
v_call: TRBV20-1
cdr3_aa: CSAGGQSGYTF
cdr3_nt: TGCAGTGCTGGGGGACAGAGTGGCTACACCTTC

d_call: .
cdr3_length: 16
clone_size: once
j_call: TRBJ2-2
v_call: TRBV5-8
cdr3_aa: CASSFTGLVNTGELFF
cdr3_nt: TGTGCCAGCAGCTTTACGGGACTCGTTAACACCGGGGAGCTGTTTTTT

d_call: .
cdr3_length: 13
clone_size: .
j_call: TRBJ1-2
v_call: TRBV27
cdr3_aa: CASSLSGVGMYTF
cdr3_nt: TGTGCCAGCAGTTTATCTGGGGTGGGAATGTACACCTTC

d_call: TRBD1
cdr3_length: 16
clone_size: .
j_call: TRBJ1-3
v_call: TRBV4-3
cdr3_aa: CASSEKTGDGGNTIYF
cdr3_nt: TGCGCCAGCAGCGAGAAGACAGGGGATGGAGGAAACACCATATATTTT

d_call: .
cdr3_length: 16
clone_size: .
j_call: TRBJ1-5
v_call: TRBV19
cdr3_aa: CASSIVGWMGNQPQHF
cdr3_nt: TGTGCCAGTAGTATAGTTGGGTGGATGGGCAATCAGCCCCAGCATTTT

d_call: .
cdr3_length: 12
clone_size: .
j_call: TRBJ1-3
v_call: TRBV10-3
cdr3_aa: CAIRTDGNTIYF
cdr3_nt: TGTGCCATCAGGACCGATGGAAACACCATATATTTT

d_call: TRBD1
cdr3_length: 14
clone_size: .
j_call: TRBJ1-5
v_call: TRBV16
cdr3_aa: CASSQDRGDQPQHF
cdr3_nt: TGTGCCAGCAGCCAGGACAGGGGCGATCAGCCCCAGCATTTT

d_call: TRBD1
cdr3_length: 16
clone_size: .
j_call: TRBJ2-4
v_call: TRBV19
cdr3_aa: CASSIDRDLAKNIQYF
cdr3_nt: TGTGCCAGTAGTATTGACAGGGACCTAGCCAAAAACATTCAGTACTTC

d_call: .
cdr3_length: 17
clone_size: .
j_call: TRBJ2-2
v_call: TRBV24-1
cdr3_aa: CATSEPSRTANTGELFF
cdr3_nt: TGTGCCACCAGTGAACCGTCCCGGACAGCGAACACCGGGGAGCTGTTTTTT

d_call: TRBD2
cdr3_length: 14
clone_size: .
j_call: TRBJ2-7
v_call: TRBV28
cdr3_aa: CASMPGSTSTEQYF
cdr3_nt: TGTGCCAGCATGCCGGGGTCGACTAGCACCGAGCAGTACTTC

d_call: .
cdr3_length: 16
clone_size: .
j_call: TRBJ2-6
v_call: TRBV7-2
cdr3_aa: CASSFSSGAGANVLTF
cdr3_nt: TGTGCCAGCAGCTTTTCCTCAGGGGCCGGGGCCAACGTCCTGACTTTC

d_call: TRBD2
cdr3_length: 15
clone_size: .
j_call: TRBJ2-3
v_call: TRBV7-9
cdr3_aa: CASSYSGRAADTQYF
cdr3_nt: TGTGCCAGCAGCTATAGCGGGAGGGCCGCAGATACGCAGTATTTT

d_call: TRBD2
cdr3_length: 16
clone_size: .
j_call: TRBJ2-1
v_call: TRBV24-1
cdr3_aa: CATSDFGLAGNNEQFF
cdr3_nt: TGTGCCACCAGTGATTTCGGGCTAGCGGGTAACAATGAGCAGTTCTTC

d_call: .
cdr3_length: 12
clone_size: .
j_call: TRBJ2-5
v_call: TRBV5-1
cdr3_aa: CASSLDRETQYF
cdr3_nt: TGCGCCAGCAGCTTGGATCGGGAGACCCAGTACTTC

d_call: TRBD1
cdr3_length: 15
clone_size: .
j_call: TRBJ2-7
v_call: TRBV28
cdr3_aa: CASSPVAGGGNEQYF
cdr3_nt: TGTGCCAGCAGTCCAGTCGCAGGGGGCGGTAACGAGCAGTACTTC

d_call: .
cdr3_length: 17
clone_size: .
j_call: TRBJ1-6
v_call: TRBV18
cdr3_aa: CASSRTSGGADNSPLHF
cdr3_nt: TGTGCCAGCTCGCGTACTAGTGGGGGCGCGGATAATTCACCCCTCCACTTT